The 18 T cell receptor beta chains presented below share a single source sample, sequenced in a study of T cell repertoires in cytomegalovirus infection. Which antigens these TCRs recognize remains unknown. MiXCR was run by TCRdb on the reads, yielding one entry per CDR3 protein. The data hold 200,000 to 250,000 distinct CDR3 sequences, with about 38% observed a single time. This sample comprised CD8+ T cells from cultured PBMCs, obtained from culture after CMV antigen stimulation. Source of these receptors: a human donor in good health (CMV status not recorded). Some clones in this sample may be carry-over from other donors' samples.

The rearrangement links TRBV7-8 to TRBJ1-1; D is ambiguous. Deletions cut 4 bases from V and 5 bases from J, with 8 bases between. CDR3 size: 12 residues. The germline V gene has CDR1 SGHVS and CDR2 FQNEAQ. This CDR3 reads CASSSTGTEAFF. The CDR3 nucleotides read TGTGCCAGCAGCTCCACGGGAACTGAAGCTTTCTTT.

This clonotype was detected ten times or more. V gene TRBV7-8 combines with J gene TRBJ2-5, with a possible D match to TRBD2 (6 bases). The length of the CDR3 is 17 residues. V shed 1 base and J shed 2 bases, with 17 bases lying between them. Germline V gene sequence: CDR1 SGHVS, CDR2 FQNEAQ. CDR3 sequence reads: CASSLGRGIGAQETQYF. Here the CDR3 DNA reads TGTGCCAGCAGCTTAGGGAGGGGAATTGGGGCACAAGAGACCCAGTACTTC.

The rearrangement uses TRBV7-9 and TRBJ2-2; D is perhaps TRBD1 (6 bases). In germline, CDR1 is SEHNR, CDR2 FQNEAQ (reference sequence). The CDR3 extends over 15 amino acids. V lost 5 bases to trimming and J lost 1 base, with 11 bases between them. This CDR3 reads CASSPQTGNTGELFF. The CDR3 bases are TGTGCCAGCAGCCCCCAGACAGGGAACACCGGGGAGCTGTTTTTT.

As to this clonotype: At one boundary the junction diverges from the germline segment, which might be a read error. The rearrangement uses TRBV4-1 and TRBJ2-7, with a possible D match to TRBD1 (6 bases). Germline assignment: CDR1 MGHRA and CDR2 YSYEKL. The CDR3 length is 14 residues. This chain's CDR3 is CASSDRDISYEQYF. The DNA of the CDR3 is TGTGCCAGCAGCGATCGGGACATCTCCTACGAGCAGTACTTC.

This clonotype was counted ten times or more. The chain joins TRBV5-1 to TRBJ1-1; tentatively, D is TRBD1 (5 bases). This CDR3 contains 16 residues. Trimming left V 1 base short and J 0 bases short, with 13 bases between. In germline, CDR1 is SGHRS, CDR2 YFSETQ. CDR3 amino acids: CASSLSGARMNTEAFF. The CDR3 region has the DNA TGCGCCAGCAGCTTGTCTGGGGCCCGGATGAACACTGAAGCTTTCTTT. Full variable domain (rest looked up from reference TRBV5-1 and TRBJ1-1): KAGVTQTPRYLIKTRGQQVTLSCSPISGHRSVSWYQQTPGQGLQFLFEYFSETQRNKGNFPGRFSGRQFSNSRSEMNVSTLELGDSALYLCASSLSGARMNTEAFFGQGTRLTVV.

V and J are TRBV6-5 and TRBJ2-1, with D possibly TRBD1 on 6 matching bases. Looked up from germline, CDR1 is MNHEY and CDR2 is SVGAGI. This CDR3 spans 17 amino acids. Deletions cut 2 bases from V and 2 bases from J, with 16 bases between. In DNA form, the CDR3 reads TGTGCCAGCAGTTACGCAACAGGGACCCTTACCTACAATGAGCAGTTCTTC. Translated: CASSYATGTLTYNEQFF.

This clonotype showed up many times. V and J are TRBV2 and TRBJ2-5; possible D gene TRBD2, 6 bases. The germline gives CDR1 SNHLY, CDR2 FYNNEI. Deletions cut 8 bases from V and 4 bases from J, with 11 bases between. This CDR3 comprises 12 residues. This CDR3 is CASRGGIETQYF. For the CDR3, the DNA is TGTGCCAGCCGCGGAGGGATAGAGACCCAGTACTTC. Combining the CDR3 with reference TRBV2 and TRBJ2-5 gives the whole variable domain EPEVTQTPSHQVTQMGQEVILRCVPISNHLYFYWYRQILGQKVEFLVSFYNNEISEKSEIFDDQFSVERPDGSNFTLKIRSTKLEDSAMYFCASRGGIETQYFGPGTRLLVL.

This clonotype was seen a handful of times. V usage is TRBV7-8 and J usage is TRBJ2-7; tentative D call: TRBD1 (6 bases). V was pared by 4 bases and J by 6 bases, with 13 bases between. The CDR3 totals 13 residues. Germline loops: CDR1 SGHVS, CDR2 FQNEAQ. The CDR3 loop reads CASSWDTPGEQYF. The CDR3 nucleotides read TGTGCCAGCAGCTGGGACACCCCTGGCGAGCAGTACTTC.

The genes are TRBV19 and TRBJ2-1; 7 bases fit TRBD1. This CDR3 region has 17 residues. V gave up 1 base and J gave up 3 bases; unmatched junction bases: 9. The germline CDR1 and CDR2 sequences are LNHDA and SQIVND (reference sequence). The CDR3 coding sequence is TGTGCCAGTAGTATAGCGCCGGGACAGATTTACTACAATGAGCAGTTCTTC. This translates into CASSIAPGQIYYNEQFF.

The chain couples TRBV11-2 to TRBJ2-1; 8 bases are shared with TRBD2. CDR1 and CDR2 (germline): SGHAT, FQNNGV. J was trimmed by 6 bases and V by 0 bases; bases with no gene match: 7. The CDR3 sequence is 16 residues long. CDR3 sequence (DNA): TGTGCCAGCAGCTTAGAGATAGCGGGGCTCCTCAATGAGCAGTTCTTC. Protein product: CASSLEIAGLLNEQFF.

This chain uses TRBV29-1 with TRBJ2-5; D gene ambiguous. The CDR3 has 12 amino acids. Between the trimmed V and J ends, which lost 1 base and 5 bases, there was a span of 8 bases. The V gene's germline CDR1 is SQVTM and CDR2 ANQGSEA. The CDR3 region has the DNA TGCAGCGTTGAAGGCACTCCTGAGACCCAGTACTTC. Amino acids: CSVEGTPETQYF.

The chain employs TRBV7-9 and TRBJ2-1; the D is unclear. V lost 1 base, J lost 2 bases, and 9 bases lay in between. CDR1 and CDR2 (germline): SEHNR, FQNEAQ (reference sequence). The CDR3 loop spans 15 amino acids. DNA of the CDR3: TGTGCCAGCAGCTTAGAAGGGTTGACCTACAATGAGCAGTTCTTC. Its translation is CASSLEGLTYNEQFF.

This sequence joins TRBV7-8 and TRBJ1-1; 9 positions agree with TRBD1. Unmatched junction bases numbered 4, after V lost 5 bases and J lost 0 bases. The CDR3 extends over 15 amino acids. Germline CDR1 SGHVS, CDR2 FQNEAQ. The CDR3 bases are TGTGCCAGCAGCGCGAACAGGGGGCTGAACACTGAAGCTTTCTTT. It codes for CASSANRGLNTEAFF.

The chain couples TRBV20-1 to TRBJ2-5; unclear D gene. In germline, CDR1 is DFQATT, CDR2 SNEGSKA (reference sequence). The CDR3 covers 13 residues. Trimming removed 0 bases from V and 3 bases from J, with 8 bases in between. CDR3 in DNA: TGCAGTGCTAGAGATTGGCAGAAAGAGACCCAGTACTTC. As protein: CSARDWQKETQYF.

This clonotype was seen at least ten times. The CDR3 loop is CASGLAGGDTQYF. For the CDR3, the DNA is TGTGCCAGTGGACTAGCGGGAGGAGATACGCAGTATTTT. The V call is TRBV7-6, the J call TRBJ2-3; 14 nucleotides align to TRBD2. Looked up from germline, CDR1 is SGHVS and CDR2 is FNYEAQ. The CDR3 totals 13 residues. The trim removed 9 bases at V and 5 bases at J, leaving 1 base unmatched.

This chain uses TRBV7-6 with TRBJ2-4; maybe TRBD1 (5 bases). V lost 0 bases to trimming and J lost 0 bases, with 18 bases between them. Germline-derived CDR1 and CDR2 are SGHVS and FNYEAQ. The CDR3 loop spans 19 amino acids. The CDR3 DNA follows: TGTGCCAGCAGCTTAGCGAGTAATCCCAGGGCTAGAGCCAAAAACATTCAGTACTTC. Its protein product is CASSLASNPRARAKNIQYF.

V gene TRBV6-4 combines with J gene TRBJ2-1; 12 positions match TRBD2. The CDR3 is made up of 16 amino acids. Trimming at V came to 0 bases and at J to 5 bases, leaving 2 bases not matched to a gene. CDR1 is MRHNA and CDR2 is SNTAGT in the germline V gene. The CDR3 region has the DNA TGTGCCAGCAGTGACTCCCTAGCGGGAGGGCACAATGAGCAGTTCTTC. Translating gives CASSDSLAGGHNEQFF.

The rearrangement uses TRBV19 and TRBJ2-5; D not certain. CDR1 is LNHDA and CDR2 is SQIVND in the germline V gene (reference sequence). V lost 3 bases and J 13 bases, leaving 18 bases between the germline ends. The CDR3 runs 13 residues. The CDR3 DNA is TGTGCCAGTAGTATCACAAAACAAGAGACCACGTACTTC. It is translated as CASSITKQETTYF.